This T cell receptor (beta chain) was profiled in a study of blood T cell repertoires in COVID-19. Across the whole study: From the United States, Italy and Spain came samples of acute and convalescent COVID-19. From T cells, B-cell-depleted T cells, or PBMCs came the material, which was cDNA or gDNA.

Source study methods: Reference gene primers were amplified, and this amplification served to estimate nucleated cell counts. Profiled with immunoSEQ multiplex PCR; TCRdb holds only in-frame clones, not every one. Clonal size and the V and J genes are those of that table, whereas D and trimming came from the DNA. The sample has about 220,000 clones; 70% to 90% are singletons. Trimming stripped 8 bases from V and 0 bases from J, with 11 bases between. Per the germline V gene, CDR1 is LNHDA and CDR2 is SQIVND (reference sequence). This CDR3 is built from 14 residues. The chain carries TRBV19 and TRBJ1-3; D may be TRBD1 (5 bases). Input material: peripheral blood. This TCR came from a man in his fifties who had recovered from COVID-19. As DNA, the CDR3 is TGTGCCAGTTGGGGGGGAAGCTCTGGAAACACCATATATTTT. Its protein is CASWGGSSGNTIYF.